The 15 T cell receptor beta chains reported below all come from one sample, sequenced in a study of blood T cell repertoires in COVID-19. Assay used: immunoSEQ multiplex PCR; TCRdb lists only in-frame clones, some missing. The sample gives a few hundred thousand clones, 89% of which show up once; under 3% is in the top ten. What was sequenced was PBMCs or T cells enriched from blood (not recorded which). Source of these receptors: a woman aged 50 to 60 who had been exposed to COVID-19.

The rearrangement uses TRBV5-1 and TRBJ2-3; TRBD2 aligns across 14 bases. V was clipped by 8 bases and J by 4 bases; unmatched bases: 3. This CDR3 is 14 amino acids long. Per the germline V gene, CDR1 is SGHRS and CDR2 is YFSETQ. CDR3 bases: TGCGCCAGTGCGACTAGCGGGGGGGCAGATACGCAGTATTTT. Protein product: CASATSGGADTQYF.

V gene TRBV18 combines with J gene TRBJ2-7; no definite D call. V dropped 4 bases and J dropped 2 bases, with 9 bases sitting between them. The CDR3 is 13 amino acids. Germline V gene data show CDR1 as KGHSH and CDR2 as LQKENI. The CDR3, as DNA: TGTGCCAGCTCACGCGACACAACCTACGAGCAGTACTTC. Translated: CASSRDTTYEQYF.

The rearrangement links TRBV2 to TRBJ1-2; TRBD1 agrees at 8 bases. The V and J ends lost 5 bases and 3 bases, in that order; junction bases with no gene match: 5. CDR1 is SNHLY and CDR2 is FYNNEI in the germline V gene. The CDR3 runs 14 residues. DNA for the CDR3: TGTGCCAGCAGTTGGACAGGGAATGACTATGGCTACACCTTC. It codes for CASSWTGNDYGYTF.

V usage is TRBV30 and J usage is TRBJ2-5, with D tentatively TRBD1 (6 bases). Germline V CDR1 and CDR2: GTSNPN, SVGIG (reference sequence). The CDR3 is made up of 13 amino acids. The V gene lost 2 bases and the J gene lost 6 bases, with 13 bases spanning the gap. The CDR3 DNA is TGTGCCTGGAGTAGGAAGGGGGATCAGACCCAGTACTTC. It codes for CAWSRKGDQTQYF.

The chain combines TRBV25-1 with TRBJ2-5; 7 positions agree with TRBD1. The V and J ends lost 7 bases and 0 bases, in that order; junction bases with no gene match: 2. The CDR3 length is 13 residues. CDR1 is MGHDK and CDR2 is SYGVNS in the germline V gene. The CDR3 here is CASKGQNQETQYF. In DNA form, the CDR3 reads TGTGCCAGCAAGGGACAGAACCAAGAGACCCAGTACTTC.

The CDR3 loop reads CASSRSTQGSAGNEQFF. The CDR3 DNA follows: TGTGCCAGCTCACGCTCAACTCAGGGAAGCGCGGGGAATGAGCAGTTCTTC. The rearrangement uses TRBV18 and TRBJ2-1; D possibly corresponds to TRBD2 (6 bases). Germline V gene data show CDR1 as KGHSH and CDR2 as LQKENI. The CDR3 covers 17 residues. V was cut by 4 bases and J by 7 bases, with 23 bases left in between.

The CDR3, as DNA: TGTGCCAGCAGCTCGCGGTCGAATCAGCCCCAGCATTTT. Protein product: CASSSRSNQPQHF. The rearrangement joins TRBV5-6 to TRBJ1-5, with no clear D. In germline, CDR1 is SGHDT, CDR2 YYEEEE. V was pared by 3 bases and J by 4 bases, with 8 bases between. This CDR3 has 13 residues.

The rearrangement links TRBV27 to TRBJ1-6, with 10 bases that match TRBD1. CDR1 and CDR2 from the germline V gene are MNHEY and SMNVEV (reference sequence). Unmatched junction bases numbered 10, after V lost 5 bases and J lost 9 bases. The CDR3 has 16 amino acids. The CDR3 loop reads CASSPLSGTGASPLHF. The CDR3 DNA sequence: TGTGCCAGCAGTCCCCTATCTGGGACAGGGGCTTCACCCCTCCACTTT.

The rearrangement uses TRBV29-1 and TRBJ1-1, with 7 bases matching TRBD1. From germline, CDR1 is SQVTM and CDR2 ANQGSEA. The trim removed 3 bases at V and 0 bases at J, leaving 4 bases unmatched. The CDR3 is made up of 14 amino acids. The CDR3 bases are TGCAGCGTTGATACAGGGGCCGTGAACACTGAAGCTTTCTTT. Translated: CSVDTGAVNTEAFF.

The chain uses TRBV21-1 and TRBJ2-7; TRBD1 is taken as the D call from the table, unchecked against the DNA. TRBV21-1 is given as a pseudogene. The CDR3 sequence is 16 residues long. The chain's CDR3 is CASSKWVGGGCYEQYF. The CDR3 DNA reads TGTGCCAGCAGCAAGTGGGTAGGGGGCGGTTGCTACGAGCAGTACTTC.

The CDR3 sequence: CASNPSGVSTDTQYF. The DNA for the CDR3 is TGTGCCAGCAACCCGTCAGGGGTTAGCACAGATACGCAGTATTTT. This chain connects TRBV5-4 to TRBJ2-3; a possible D gene is TRBD1 (6 bases). This CDR3 contains 15 residues. Trimming left V 6 bases short and J 0 bases short, with 14 bases between. Germline values: CDR1 SGHNT, CDR2 YYREEE (reference sequence).

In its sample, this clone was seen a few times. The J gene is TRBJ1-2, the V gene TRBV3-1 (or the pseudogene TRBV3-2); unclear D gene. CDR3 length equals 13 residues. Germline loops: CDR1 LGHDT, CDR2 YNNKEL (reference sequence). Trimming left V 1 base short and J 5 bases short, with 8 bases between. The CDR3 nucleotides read TGTGCCAGCAGCCAAGGAAAGAGATATGGCTACACCTTC. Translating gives CASSQGKRYGYTF.

CDR3 protein: CASSTTGGLNQPQHF. The CDR3 DNA reads TGTGCCAGTAGTACGACAGGGGGCCTCAATCAGCCCCAGCATTTT. The V call is TRBV19, the J call TRBJ1-5; 10 bases match TRBD1. The CDR3 extends over 15 amino acids. V shed 4 bases, J shed 3 bases, and the junction held 3 bases outside the gene matches. Per the germline V gene, CDR1 is LNHDA and CDR2 is SQIVND (reference sequence).

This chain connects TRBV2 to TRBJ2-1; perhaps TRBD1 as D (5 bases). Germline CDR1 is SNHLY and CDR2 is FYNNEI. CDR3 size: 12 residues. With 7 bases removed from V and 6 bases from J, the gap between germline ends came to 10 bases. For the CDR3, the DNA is TGTGCCAGCAAAGGGGTAGGCAATGAGCAGTTCTTC. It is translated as CASKGVGNEQFF.

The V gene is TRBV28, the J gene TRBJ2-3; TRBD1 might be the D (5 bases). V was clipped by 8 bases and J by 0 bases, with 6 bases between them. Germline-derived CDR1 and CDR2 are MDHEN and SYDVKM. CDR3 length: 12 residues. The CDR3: CASGASTDTQYF. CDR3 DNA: TGTGCCAGCGGGGCAAGCACAGATACGCAGTATTTT.